In its sample, the clone carrying this T cell receptor (beta chain) was seen many times. This sample was included in a study of molecular identifiers for immune sequencing clone quantification. Overall study: In the replicates, RNA derived from around 20,000 or 99,000 naive CD8 cells was divided into five parts, and four were sequenced.

TCRdb ran MiXCR on the PCR reads and lists one entry per CDR3 protein. Of 400,000 to 600,000 distinct CDR3 sequences listed, 20% to 25% are singletons. This CDR3 is built from 16 residues. Trimming removed 5 bases at V and 0 bases at J, with 14 bases between. With RNA at 10%, 30% or 50%, naive CD8 libraries came from roughly 20,000 to 1,000,000 sorted cells. What was sequenced was naive CD8+ T cells from blood, with Jurkat cell RNA spiked in. Subset noted: FACS-sorted CD8+CD4-CCR7+CD45RA+ naive T cells. The chain has TRBV12-3 or TRBV12-4 and TRBJ2-1, with D possibly matching TRBD1 (6 bases). This TCR derives from a human donor in good health. Some libraries in this study had Jurkat cell RNA spiked in. The CDR3 coding sequence is TGTGCCAGCAGTGCCACGGGACATAGCTCCTACAATGAGCAGTTCTTC. Its protein is CASSATGHSSYNEQFF.